This T cell receptor (beta chain) was captured in a study of blood T cell repertoires in COVID-19. Data came from immunoSEQ multiplex PCR; TCRdb stores just in-frame clones and leaves some out. The data hold more than 300,000 clones, with more than 75% observed a single time. Trimming took 3 bases from V and 4 from J; bases not matched to a gene: 8. The CDR3 runs to 14 residues. In germline, CDR1 is DFQATT, CDR2 SNEGSKA (reference sequence). The receptor's source is a woman younger than 45 with COVID-19, enrolled during active disease. The sample consisted of peripheral blood. The chain combines TRBV20-1 with TRBJ2-5, with 7 bases fitting TRBD2. This CDR3 reads CSASRAGVGETQYF. The CDR3 DNA follows: TGCAGTGCTAGTAGGGCGGGAGTGGGAGAGACCCAGTACTTC.